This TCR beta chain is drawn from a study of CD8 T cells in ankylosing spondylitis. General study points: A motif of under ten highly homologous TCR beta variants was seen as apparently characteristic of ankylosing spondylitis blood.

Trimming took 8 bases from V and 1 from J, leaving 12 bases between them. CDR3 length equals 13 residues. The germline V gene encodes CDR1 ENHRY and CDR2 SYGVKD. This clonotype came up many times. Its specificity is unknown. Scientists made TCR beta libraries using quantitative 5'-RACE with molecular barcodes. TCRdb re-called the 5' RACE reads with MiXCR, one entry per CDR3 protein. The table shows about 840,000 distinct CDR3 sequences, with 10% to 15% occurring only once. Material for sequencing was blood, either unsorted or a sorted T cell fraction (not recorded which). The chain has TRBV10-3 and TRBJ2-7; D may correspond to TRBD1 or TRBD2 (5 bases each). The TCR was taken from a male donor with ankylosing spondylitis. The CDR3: CAIGGGRSYEQYF. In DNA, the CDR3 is TGTGCCATCGGTGGGGGTAGGTCCTACGAGCAGTACTTC.